This record concerns one TCR beta chain sequence. The CDR3 runs 16 residues. Germline loops: CDR1 MGHDK, CDR2 SYGVNS. J was trimmed by 0 bases and V by 5 bases; bases with no gene match: 5. The repertoire was sequenced with immunoSEQ multiplex PCR; TCRdb's copy has only in-frame clones and lacks some. The sample gives more than 100,000 clones, 80% to 90% of which show up once; around 0.57% is in the top ten. The source of the sample is a study of OX40 agonist ivuxolimab in advanced cancers. The clonotype was recovered from an adult with an advanced solid tumor such as melanoma, head and neck, liver or kidney cancer. The rearrangement links TRBV25-1 to TRBJ2-4; 9 bases match TRBD1. The starting material was CD4+ or CD8+ T cells sorted from blood, obtained in a trial of the OX40 agonist ivuxolimab. For the CDR3, the DNA is TGTGCCAGCAGTTGGACAGGGGCTTTAGCCAAAAACATTCAGTACTTC. Residues: CASSWTGALAKNIQYF.